Sequencing of this TCR beta chain was carried out in a study of shared clonotypes between healthy human individuals (dated by TCRdb to the early 2020s). Turning to the overall study: The cohort included three men and a couple of women between 18 and 49 years of age. Between about 0.8 and 9.5 billion PBMCs per donor were obtained by leukapheresis. The study deeply sequenced blood TCR repertoires of several healthy adults to estimate repertoire size and the extent of clonotype sharing between individuals. Libraries were prepared and TCR repertoires were sequenced by different laboratories using diverse techniques, in order to increase sequencing depth and limit assay-specific biases. For each donor, CD4 naive and CD4 memory were each run on three plates, CD8 naive on two plates, and CD8 memory on one plate. What the study reported, not specific to this receptor: Because the study included a small number of donors, the genetic and exposure-history diversity represented was limited. Compared with non-shared clonotypes, the clonotypes found in all four sorted-subset donors had higher generation probabilities. When a handful of donors were compared, the shared fraction of clonotypes was roughly 5% for naive CD4, less than 4% for naive CD8, more than 2% for memory CD4, and roughly 0.43% for memory CD8. Larger estimated clonotype richness was generally found for naive subsets than for memory subsets. Based on pairwise subsampling, the degree of clonotype sharing among donors was expected to be affected by sequencing depth. Sampling was restricted to blood, and TCR repertoires in tissues likely differ from the TCR repertoires found in blood. Even with the large sequencing depth, rarefaction of the sorted-subset datasets indicated that sequencing was incomplete.

CD8 naive samples were CD45RO-negative cells positively selected for CCR7, giving a CD45RA+CCR7+ population that excluded TemRA cells. Donors were healthy HIV-negative adults with no recently reported acute infections or vaccinations. Every donor was a Caucasian adult residing in Nashville, Tennessee, USA. Blood was obtained by leukapheresis, after which PBMCs were separated by Ficoll-Histopaque density gradient centrifugation and cryopreserved in liquid nitrogen vapor phase. Analytical flow cytometry was used to check the purity and quantity of every magnetically sorted T cell population. Genomic DNA was isolated from each sorted fraction and quantified by UV absorbance on a Nanodrop 2000c. Using the deep immunoSEQ assay, multiplex PCR amplified TCR CDR3 regions from genomic DNA. Genomic DNA extracted from each cell subset was distributed evenly over all wells of several immunoSEQ 96-well plates, and each plate served as one replicate. For sorted subsets, around 200 ng genomic DNA, equal to some 28,000 T cell genomes, was loaded into each replicate PCR. The purified libraries were quantified using a Qubit 3.0 fluorometer, sized with a Bioanalyzer 2100, and then quantified again using the KAPA Library Quantification kit. A separate single-read 150-cycle Illumina NextSeq 550 flow cell was used to sequence each immunoSEQ 96-well plate. The authors processed their data as follows. Because only junctional sequences without quality scores were contained in the immunoSEQ output, filtering matching that applied to full-length reads could not be performed. To assign V/J genes and CDR3, sequences were annotated using PyIR, a Python wrapper for IgBLAST v1.9, with IMGT germline references. Any read was removed if the V/J assignment was weak (E-value above 1e-6), the CDR3 was missing, or the read contained stop codons, out-of-frame junctions, or ambiguous translated residues. V3J clonotypes were defined as sequences sharing an identical inferred V gene, J gene, and CDR3 amino acid sequence. To compute the percentage overlap between repertoires, the number of shared unique clonotypes was divided by the size of the smaller repertoire. Richness of each repertoire was evaluated using RTK rarefaction, the Chao1 estimator, and Recon v2.1 estimates of unobserved clonotypes. Generation probabilities were computed with OLGA for all TCRbeta clonotypes obtained by the gDNA method from several donors. As stored in TCRdb, this immuneACCESS dataset retains in-frame rearrangements with V and J assigned. A fraction of the clones does not appear; measured against another copy, unresolved V genes explain less than half of the discrepancy, and the remainder lacks a known reason. From that table come the V and J calls and clone size; the DNA was used to work out D and trimming. This sample comprises over 2 million clones, over 85% of them detected only once. Together, the top ten hold 0.85% to 1.2% of the sample.

V lost 5 bases and J lost 7 bases, and the count of bases not matched to a germline gene is 14. From a lookup of the germline V gene, CDR1 and CDR2 are WSHSY and SAAADI. The CDR3 has 16 amino acids, counting the end cysteine and phenylalanine. Only CDR3 DNA is held: 48 bases, read in frame from base 1. As regards this clone: Its antigen is unknown. Base qualities are not at hand, and no much larger clone is one base apart.

The chain links TRBV10-2 with TRBJ1-5; a stretch of 7 junction bases matches TRBD1. Sequenced sample: naive CD8+ T cells sorted from blood. The cell subset or site label on this specimen signifies: CD45RA+CCR7+. The TCR was taken from a man aged 18 to 30 in good health. The nucleotide sequence reads TGCGCCAGCAGTAAGACCGGGACAGAGGACGGCCAGCCCCAGCATTTT. It specifies CASSKTGTEDGQPQHF.